One sample yielded the 12 T cell receptor beta chains listed below, sequenced in a study of response to subunit inactivated influenza vaccine. TCRdb itself ran the RT-PCR reads through MiXCR, one entry per CDR3 protein. Here the sample spans hundreds of thousands of distinct CDR3 sequences, around 11% being singletons. The sample was also reused in another study, on T cells expressing NK-cell markers. That paper notes: UMIs accompanied the 5'RACE template switching by which TCR beta cDNA was made.

The input for sequencing was PBMCs from blood, taken on the day of vaccination. These receptors were collected from a man aged 50 to 60 who received an inactivated influenza vaccine.

This clonotype was picked up a small number of times. The genes are TRBV14 and TRBJ2-5; D remains unclear. V gave up 0 bases and J gave up 5 bases, with 16 bases separating them. Looked up from germline, CDR1 is SGHDN and CDR2 is FVKESK. This CDR3 is built from 16 residues. The CDR3 region has the DNA TGTGCCAGCAGCCAAGATAACTGGCCGGTTTGGGAGACCCAGTACTTC. This sequence encodes CASSQDNWPVWETQYF.

The chain uses TRBV7-9 and TRBJ1-6; weak D call: TRBD1 (6 bases). Germline assignment: CDR1 SEHNR and CDR2 FQNEAQ (reference sequence). The CDR3 covers 16 residues. Trimming removed 4 bases at V and 6 bases at J, with 16 bases between. DNA of the CDR3: TGTGCCAGCAGCTCTAGGACAGACGTCCGTAATTCACCCCTCCACTTT. It codes for CASSSRTDVRNSPLHF.

In this sample, this clonotype turned up many times. Mismatch with germline at one junction end may stem from a read error. V is TRBV5-1 and J is TRBJ2-6; the D is unclear. This CDR3 spans 15 amino acids. From germline, CDR1 is SGHRS and CDR2 YFSETQ. The CDR3 bases are TGTGCCAGCAGTCTGGGAAGCTCTGGGGCCAACGTCCTGACTTTC. The encoded protein is CASSLGSSGANVLTF.

This clonotype showed up just a few times. The rearrangement uses TRBV11-2 and TRBJ2-3, with unresolved D. The germline V gene encodes CDR1 SGHAT and CDR2 FQNNGV. Deletions cut 0 bases from V and 6 bases from J, with 10 bases between. This CDR3 contains 14 residues. The CDR3 region has the DNA TGTGCCAGCAGCTTAGATCCTGGGGATGATACGCAGTATTTT. This translates into CASSLDPGDDTQYF.

This clonotype showed up many times. The chain has TRBV9 and TRBJ2-3; D call uncertain. Trimming took off 2 bases at V and 2 bases at J, with 9 bases between the two ends. This CDR3 contains 14 residues. CDR1 is SGDLS, CDR2 YYNGEE, per germline. The CDR3 coding sequence is TGTGCCAGCAGCGTCGAGGATTCCACAGATACGCAGTATTTT. Translating it yields CASSVEDSTDTQYF.

This chain links TRBV6-2 or TRBV6-3 with TRBJ2-1; 9 bases are shared with TRBD2. Germline CDR1 is MNHEY and CDR2 is SVGEGT. The CDR3 has 16 amino acids. J was trimmed by 8 bases and V by 8 bases; bases with no gene match: 16. As DNA, the CDR3 is TGTGCCAGCTCCACCTTCGGCCTAGCGGGAAGGGATGAGCAGTTCTTC. Translated, it gives CASSTFGLAGRDEQFF.

This clonotype was found a few times. The chain links TRBV7-2 to TRBJ1-3, with 7 positions matching TRBD1. Germline V lookup: CDR1 SGHTA, CDR2 FQGNSA. There are 13 residues in the CDR3. Losses at the gene ends were 6 bases for V and 4 bases for J; bases not matched to a gene: 3. The CDR3 spells CASSRDSGNTIYF. The CDR3 nucleotides are TGTGCCAGCAGTCGGGACAGCGGAAACACCATATATTTT.

This clonotype occurred a few times. The chain has TRBV11-1 and TRBJ2-3; D may be TRBD1 (5 bases). The CDR3 contains 14 residues. Per germline, CDR1 SGHAT and CDR2 FQDESV (reference sequence). Between the trimmed V and J ends, which lost 5 bases and 1 base, there was a span of 10 bases. Here the CDR3 DNA reads TGTGCCAGCAGCACACCCAGGGGCACAGATACGCAGTATTTT. Protein sequence: CASSTPRGTDTQYF.

In this sample, this clonotype turned up a few times. The gene calls are TRBV7-2 and TRBJ1-1, with D perhaps TRBD1 (5 bases). This CDR3 region has 15 residues. The germline CDR1 and CDR2 sequences are SGHTA and FQGNSA. The V and J ends lost 1 base and 1 base respectively, with 10 bases between them. The CDR3 spells CASSLEPGQNTEAFF. CDR3 nucleotide sequence: TGTGCCAGCAGCTTAGAGCCTGGACAGAACACTGAAGCTTTCTTT.

A few counts support this clonotype. This chain connects TRBV29-1 to TRBJ2-1, with 9 bases that match TRBD2. Per germline, CDR1 SQVTM and CDR2 ANQGSEA. V trimming: 3 bases; J trimming: 6 bases; junction bases outside the gene matches: 6. The CDR3 extends over 14 amino acids. Here the CDR3 reads CSVEGRLAVNEQFF. CDR3 nucleotide sequence: TGCAGCGTTGAGGGGAGACTAGCGGTCAATGAGCAGTTCTTC.

CDR3 sequence: CASSSGGGRNQPQHF. The CDR3 DNA reads as TGTGCCAGCAGCTCCGGAGGGGGAAGGAATCAGCCCCAGCATTTT. This chain links TRBV7-8 with TRBJ1-5, with a possible D match to TRBD1 (6 bases). There are 15 residues in the CDR3. The V end lost 4 bases, the J end lost 4 bases, and 14 bases lay between the germline ends. Germline V gene sequence: CDR1 SGHVS, CDR2 FQNEAQ.

This clonotype came up a few times. The chain recombines TRBV24-1 with TRBJ2-1, with 8 bases lining up with TRBD2. J was trimmed by 6 bases and V by 1 base; bases with no gene match: 10. Looked up from germline, CDR1 is KGHDR and CDR2 is SFDVKD. The CDR3 runs 17 residues. The CDR3 is CATSDFGGGTSANEQFF. CDR3 DNA sequence: TGTGCCACCAGTGATTTTGGGGGTGGGACTAGTGCCAATGAGCAGTTCTTC.